Presented here are 15 T cell receptor beta chains from one specimen sequenced in a study of early T cells in non-severe SARS-CoV-2 infection. Each CDR3 protein gets one entry after TCRdb re-called the 5' RACE reads with MiXCR. Seen here are over 60,000 distinct CDR3 sequences, about 9.5% observed once, and the top ten hold less than 10%. The material sequenced was whole blood, taken at baseline. The source of these receptors is an adult who was a healthcare worker with PCR-confirmed SARS-CoV-2 infection or an uninfected control (not recorded which).

This rearrangement joins TRBV12-3 or TRBV12-4 to TRBJ1-1; D is unresolved. Trimming removed 3 bases at V and 7 bases at J, with 9 bases between. CDR3 length: 12 amino acids. The CDR3 sequence: CASSFGGREAFF. The CDR3 nucleotides are TGTGCCAGCAGTTTTGGTGGGCGTGAAGCTTTCTTT.

This clonotype was seen repeatedly, ten times or more. The chain links TRBV5-5 to TRBJ1-1; D is unclear. In germline, CDR1 is SGHKS, CDR2 YYEKEE (reference sequence). V lost 3 bases to trimming and J lost 3 bases, with 9 bases between them. This CDR3 has 13 residues. The CDR3 reads CASSSTGDTEAFF. CDR3 sequence (DNA): TGTGCCAGCAGCTCTACCGGGGACACTGAAGCTTTCTTT.

This clonotype was counted at least ten times. The gene calls are TRBV30 and TRBJ2-7, with D possibly TRBD1 on 5 matching bases. Germline V gives CDR1 GTSNPN, CDR2 SVGIG (reference sequence). The V end lost 1 base, the J end lost 0 bases, and 7 bases lay between the germline ends. The CDR3 extends over 13 amino acids. The CDR3 bases are TGTGCCTGGAGTGAGGACAACTCCTACGAGCAGTACTTC. Translation gives CAWSEDNSYEQYF.

In this sample, this clonotype turned up many times. The rearrangement links TRBV20-1 to TRBJ1-1; 7 positions match TRBD1. The CDR3 spans 15 residues. Germline CDR1 is DFQATT and CDR2 is SNEGSKA (reference sequence). The V gene end was trimmed by 3 bases and the J gene end by 0 bases; junction bases not matched to a gene: 7. Here the CDR3 DNA reads TGCAGTGCTAGGGCGGGACAGCTAATGAACACTGAAGCTTTCTTT. Its protein is CSARAGQLMNTEAFF.

J is TRBJ2-1 and V is TRBV24-1, with a possible D match to TRBD2 (7 bases). Trimming left V 5 bases short and J 9 bases short, with 19 bases between. Germline values: CDR1 KGHDR, CDR2 SFDVKD. There are 15 residues in the CDR3. The CDR3 loop reads CATSAQGGALFEQFF. The DNA for the CDR3 is TGTGCCACCAGTGCTCAAGGGGGGGCCCTATTTGAGCAGTTCTTC.

The V gene is TRBV30, the J gene TRBJ2-3; D is undetermined. The germline V gene encodes CDR1 GTSNPN and CDR2 SVGIG (reference sequence). This CDR3 contains 14 residues. The V gene lost 1 base and the J gene lost 2 bases, with 10 bases spanning the gap. This CDR3 reads CAWSERLATDTQYF. The CDR3 DNA sequence: TGTGCCTGGAGTGAACGGTTGGCCACAGATACGCAGTATTTT.

Only a few counts were recorded for this clonotype. The CDR3 sequence: CASLAGIGADTQYF. In DNA form, the CDR3 reads TGTGCCAGCCTAGCGGGGATAGGGGCAGATACGCAGTATTTT. The chain joins TRBV10-3 to TRBJ2-3; 9 bases line up with TRBD2. The CDR3 sequence is 14 residues long. The V and J ends lost 10 bases and 4 bases, in that order; junction bases with no gene match: 9. CDR1 is ENHRY and CDR2 is SYGVKD in the germline V gene.

In this sample, this clonotype turned up a few times. V and J are TRBV7-2 and TRBJ2-7, with 8 bases fitting TRBD2. Unmatched junction bases numbered 14, after V lost 2 bases and J lost 11 bases. Germline V gives CDR1 SGHTA, CDR2 FQGNSA. The CDR3 covers 15 residues. CDR3 in amino acids: CASSLYGTRETGEYF. The CDR3 DNA sequence: TGTGCCAGCAGCTTATATGGGACTAGGGAAACTGGGGAGTACTTC.

The rearrangement joins TRBV20-1 to TRBJ1-3; D is uncertain. The CDR3 loop spans 16 amino acids. Deletions cut 2 bases from V and 1 base from J, with 15 bases between. Germline V gives CDR1 DFQATT, CDR2 SNEGSKA (reference sequence). The CDR3 sequence is CSARPFENFSGNTIYF. The CDR3 DNA sequence: TGCAGTGCTAGACCATTCGAAAACTTTTCTGGAAACACCATATATTTT.

The rearrangement links TRBV24-1 to TRBJ2-1; 8 bases are a match to TRBD2. CDR3 length: 16 residues. CDR1 and CDR2 from the germline V gene are KGHDR and SFDVKD. J lost 0 bases, V lost 5 bases, and 5 bases had no gene match. CDR3 residues: CATSGSGATSYNEQFF. CDR3 nucleotides: TGTGCCACCAGTGGTAGCGGGGCGACCTCCTACAATGAGCAGTTCTTC.

This clonotype was observed many times. The chain couples TRBV4-3 to TRBJ2-3; 8 nucleotides match TRBD2. V lost 1 base to trimming and J lost 1 base; unmatched junction nucleotides: 4. The CDR3 loop spans 16 amino acids. Germline V gene lookup returns CDR1 LGHNA and CDR2 YSLEER. The CDR3 loop reads CASSQGTGRGTDTQYF. In DNA form, the CDR3 reads TGCGCCAGCAGCCAAGGCACCGGGAGGGGCACAGATACGCAGTATTTT.

The sample holds a few counts of this clonotype. This chain uses TRBV4-1 with TRBJ2-3, with D maybe TRBD1 (6 bases). V lost 0 bases and J lost 3, with 13 bases in between. From germline, CDR1 is MGHRA and CDR2 YSYEKL. The CDR3 has 16 amino acids. CDR3 sequence reads: CASSQDVGAATDTQYF. DNA of the CDR3: TGCGCCAGCAGCCAAGATGTGGGGGCTGCAACAGATACGCAGTATTTT.

This clonotype was counted a few times. This chain uses TRBV6-6 with TRBJ2-3; TRBD2 aligns across 9 bases. With V trimmed by 0 bases and J by 8 bases, 18 bases remained unmatched. This CDR3 region has 19 residues. CDR1 and CDR2 (germline): MNHNY, SVGAGI (reference sequence). The CDR3 loop is CASSYSVLRLAVGQGTQYF. CDR3 DNA sequence: TGTGCCAGCAGTTACTCGGTTCTTCGACTAGCGGTAGGGCAGGGTACGCAGTATTTT.

This clonotype was detected ten times or more. The CDR3 loop reads CASSQVTSRRQETQYF. Written as DNA, the CDR3 is TGTGCCAGCAGCCAAGTAACTAGCCGCCGTCAAGAGACCCAGTACTTC. The J gene is TRBJ2-5, the V gene TRBV3-1; TRBD2 is a possible D gene (6 bases). The V and J ends lost 1 base and 2 bases respectively, with 14 bases between them. The CDR3 covers 16 residues. CDR1 is LGHDT, CDR2 YNNKEL, per germline (reference sequence).

The chain has TRBV5-6 and TRBJ1-1; D might be TRBD1 (6 bases). There are 14 residues in the CDR3. V was pared by 4 bases and J by 0 bases, with 10 bases between. Germline-derived CDR1 and CDR2 are SGHDT and YYEEEE. This CDR3 is CASSPGTLNTEAFF. The CDR3 coding sequence is TGTGCCAGCAGCCCCGGGACATTGAACACTGAAGCTTTCTTT. Full variable domain (remainder filled in from reference TRBV5-6 and TRBJ1-1): DAGVTQSPTHLIKTRGQQVTLRCSPKSGHDTVSWYQQALGQGPQFIFQYYEEEERQRGNFPDRFSGHQFPNYSSELNVNALLLGDSALYLCASSPGTLNTEAFFGQGTRLTVV.